The 17 T cell receptor beta chains below come from one sample, sequenced in a study of blood T cell repertoires in COVID-19. Libraries were prepared by immunoSEQ multiplex PCR; TCRdb keeps only in-frame clonotypes and omits some of them. The repertoire includes roughly 200,000 clones, 75% to 90% of them detected once, and approximately 4% sits in the top ten. Sequenced sample: PBMCs or T cells enriched from blood (not recorded which). The receptors derive from a woman in her thirties who had been exposed to COVID-19.

The chain couples TRBV24-1 to TRBJ1-2; D is perhaps TRBD1 (6 bases). V shed 4 bases and J shed 5 bases, with 19 bases lying between them. This CDR3 comprises 16 residues. The germline gives CDR1 KGHDR, CDR2 SFDVKD. The CDR3 loop reads CATSDTGQPDRYGYTF. The DNA of the CDR3 is TGTGCCACCAGTGACACTGGACAGCCCGATCGGTATGGCTACACCTTC.

This clone was recorded once. The chain has TRBV2 and TRBJ1-3; maybe TRBD1 (6 bases). There are 15 residues in the CDR3. Trimming removed 7 bases from V and 4 bases from J, with 17 bases in between. The germline gives CDR1 SNHLY, CDR2 FYNNEI. In DNA form, the CDR3 reads TGTGCCAGCACTTTTTCAGGGGCGCGGGGAAACACCATATATTTT. Its translation is CASTFSGARGNTIYF.

This clone was seen at least ten times. The V call is TRBV5-6, the J call TRBJ1-3; 7 bases line up with TRBD1. The germline CDR1 and CDR2 sequences are SGHDT and YYEEEE. CDR3 length: 16 amino acids. Germline trimming cut 3 bases from V and 2 bases from J; bases unmatched to any gene: 8. The CDR3 sequence: CASSYEQGLAGNTIYF. Here the CDR3 DNA reads TGTGCCAGCAGCTATGAACAGGGGCTTGCTGGAAACACCATATATTTT. The full variable domain, with the rest looked up from reference TRBV5-6 and TRBJ1-3, is DAGVTQSPTHLIKTRGQQVTLRCSPKSGHDTVSWYQQALGQGPQFIFQYYEEEERQRGNFPDRFSGHQFPNYSSELNVNALLLGDSALYLCASSYEQGLAGNTIYFGEGSWLTVV.

The chain has TRBV30 and TRBJ2-1; maybe TRBD2 (5 bases). CDR1 and CDR2 (germline): GTSNPN, SVGIG (reference sequence). The CDR3 runs 14 residues. V gave up 2 bases and J gave up 4 bases, with 12 bases separating them. CDR3 nucleotides: TGTGCCTGGAGTAGAAGTAGCGCTTACAATGAGCAGTTCTTC. Protein: CAWSRSSAYNEQFF.

This chain joins TRBV19 and TRBJ1-4; no firm D call. The germline gives CDR1 LNHDA, CDR2 SQIVND (reference sequence). V dropped 8 bases and J dropped 5 bases, with 18 bases sitting between them. This CDR3 is 15 amino acids long. CDR3 sequence reads: CASLRRTGGNEKLFF. As DNA, the CDR3 is TGTGCCAGTCTTCGGCGGACTGGCGGAAATGAAAAACTGTTTTTT.

The chain has TRBV3-1 (or the pseudogene TRBV3-2) and TRBJ1-1; 7 nucleotides match TRBD1. CDR1 LGHDT and CDR2 YNNKEL come from the germline V gene (reference sequence). After removal of 4 bases from V and 1 base from J, the junction contained 6 bases not matched to a gene. This CDR3 contains 15 residues. Here the CDR3 DNA reads TGTGCCAGCAGCCGGGCCCAGGGGGGGAACACTGAAGCTTTCTTT. It specifies CASSRAQGGNTEAFF.

The chain combines TRBV5-1 with TRBJ1-1; unclear D gene. V gave up 6 bases and J gave up 2 bases, with 5 bases separating them. This CDR3 is built from 11 residues. CDR1 is SGHRS and CDR2 is YFSETQ in the germline V gene. CDR3 residues: CASTLNTEAFF. CDR3 nucleotide sequence: TGCGCCAGCACCCTTAACACTGAAGCTTTCTTT. The full variable domain, its missing parts supplied by reference TRBV5-1 and TRBJ1-1, is KAGVTQTPRYLIKTRGQQVTLSCSPISGHRSVSWYQQTPGQGLQFLFEYFSETQRNKGNFPGRFSGRQFSNSRSEMNVSTLELGDSALYLCASTLNTEAFFGQGTRLTVV.

This clone was observed a few times. This chain connects TRBV5-5 to TRBJ2-3; 16 bases match TRBD2. Germline trimming cut 3 bases from V and 4 bases from J; bases unmatched to any gene: 5. Germline V gives CDR1 SGHKS, CDR2 YYEKEE (reference sequence). The CDR3 is 17 amino acids. CDR3 nucleotide sequence: TGTGCCAGCAGCTCCGGGACTAGCGGGGGGGCGGCAGATACGCAGTATTTT. It translates to CASSSGTSGGAADTQYF.

The chain recombines TRBV7-8 with TRBJ1-2; 9 bases match TRBD1. The V and J ends lost 3 bases and 8 bases, in that order; junction bases with no gene match: 7. Germline values: CDR1 SGHVS, CDR2 FQNEAQ. The CDR3 totals 14 residues. The DNA for the CDR3 is TGTGCCAGCAGCTTGGGGGACAGGGTATCAGGCTACACCTTC. Protein sequence: CASSLGDRVSGYTF.

This chain connects TRBV9 to TRBJ1-6; maybe TRBD1 (6 bases). This CDR3 contains 14 residues. The V end lost 3 bases, the J end lost 7 bases, and 11 bases lay between the germline ends. Germline-derived CDR1 and CDR2 are SGDLS and YYNGEE. The CDR3 region is CASSATGTNSPLHF. CDR3 bases: TGTGCCAGCAGCGCCACAGGGACCAATTCACCCCTCCACTTT.

V is TRBV28 and J is TRBJ1-2, with 12 bases matching TRBD1. Germline CDR1 reads MDHEN; CDR2 reads SYDVKM. V lost 4 bases to trimming and J lost 4 bases; unmatched junction nucleotides: 7. The CDR3 is made up of 16 amino acids. CDR3: CASSYPGTGGRYGYTF. In DNA form, the CDR3 reads TGTGCCAGCAGTTACCCCGGGACAGGGGGCCGCTATGGCTACACCTTC.

The chain joins TRBV9 to TRBJ2-2, with a possible D match to TRBD1 (5 bases). V lost 0 bases and J 1 base, leaving 10 bases between the germline ends. CDR1 is SGDLS and CDR2 is YYNGEE in the germline V gene. This CDR3 contains 16 residues. The CDR3 protein is CASSVGYRRNTGELFF. The CDR3 DNA follows: TGTGCCAGCAGCGTAGGTTACAGGAGGAACACCGGGGAGCTGTTTTTT. The full variable domain, completed using reference TRBV9 and TRBJ2-2, is DSGVTQTPKHLITATGQRVTLRCSPRSGDLSVYWYQQSLDQGLQFLIQYYNGEERAKGNILERFSAQQFPDLHSELNLSSLELGDSALYFCASSVGYRRNTGELFFGEGSRLTVL.

The CDR3, as DNA: TGTGCCAGCAGTCTTTTGGGACAGGGATTGGGTGAGCAGTACTTC. Protein: CASSLLGQGLGEQYF. J is TRBJ2-7 and V is TRBV7-6; TRBD1 aligns across 9 bases. The CDR3 is made up of 15 amino acids. Per germline, CDR1 SGHVS and CDR2 FNYEAQ. The V gene end was trimmed by 6 bases and the J gene end by 7 bases; junction bases not matched to a gene: 13.

This chain joins TRBV2 and TRBJ2-2; D is perhaps TRBD1 (6 bases). Trimming pared 8 bases from V and 6 bases from J, leaving 10 bases between. This CDR3 is 12 amino acids long. CDR1 is SNHLY, CDR2 FYNNEI, per germline. The DNA for the CDR3 is TGTGCCAGCTACAGGGCCGCCGGGGAGCTGTTTTTT. It yields the protein CASYRAAGELFF.

The CDR3 DNA is TGTGCCAGCAGCCAAGCTCTAGCGGGGGGGCCGATCTCAAATACGCAGTATTTT. It codes for CASSQALAGGPISNTQYF. The chain recombines TRBV3-1 (or the pseudogene TRBV3-2) with TRBJ2-3; 12 bases map to TRBD2. Germline-derived CDR1 and CDR2 are LGHDT and YNNKEL (reference sequence). This CDR3 contains 18 residues. The trim removed 1 base at V and 7 bases at J, leaving 12 bases unmatched.

This sequence joins TRBV18 and TRBJ1-2; TRBD1 agrees at 7 bases. This CDR3 has 13 amino acids. The J segment lost 3 bases and the V segment lost 6 bases, leaving 4 bases of the junction unmatched. The germline CDR1 and CDR2 sequences are KGHSH and LQKENI. In DNA, the CDR3 is TGTGCCAGCTCTCCCGACAGGGACTATGGCTACACCTTC. Translating gives CASSPDRDYGYTF.

The rearrangement uses TRBV12-5 and TRBJ1-1; 9 bases match TRBD1. V lost 4 bases and J lost 6; bases outside the gene matches: 6. This CDR3 contains 14 residues. Germline CDR1 and CDR2: LGHNT and FRNRAP. Written as DNA, the CDR3 is TGTGCTAGTGGTTCTTGGGGACAGGGTGCTGAAGCTTTCTTT. It encodes CASGSWGQGAEAFF.